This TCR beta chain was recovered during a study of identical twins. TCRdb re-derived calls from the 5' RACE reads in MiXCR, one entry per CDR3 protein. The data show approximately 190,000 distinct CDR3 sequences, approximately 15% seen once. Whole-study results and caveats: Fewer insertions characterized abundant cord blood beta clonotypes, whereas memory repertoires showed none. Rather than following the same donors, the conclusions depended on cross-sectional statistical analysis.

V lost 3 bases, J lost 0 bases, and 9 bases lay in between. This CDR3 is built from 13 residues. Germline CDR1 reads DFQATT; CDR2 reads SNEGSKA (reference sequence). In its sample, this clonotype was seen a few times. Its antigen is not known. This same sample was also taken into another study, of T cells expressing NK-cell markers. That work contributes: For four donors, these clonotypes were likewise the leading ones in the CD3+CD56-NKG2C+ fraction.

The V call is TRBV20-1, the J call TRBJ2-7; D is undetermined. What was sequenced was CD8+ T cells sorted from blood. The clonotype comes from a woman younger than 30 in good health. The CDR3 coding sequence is TGCAGTGCTAGCAGTCGGAGCTCCTACGAGCAGTACTTC. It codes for CSASSRSSYEQYF.